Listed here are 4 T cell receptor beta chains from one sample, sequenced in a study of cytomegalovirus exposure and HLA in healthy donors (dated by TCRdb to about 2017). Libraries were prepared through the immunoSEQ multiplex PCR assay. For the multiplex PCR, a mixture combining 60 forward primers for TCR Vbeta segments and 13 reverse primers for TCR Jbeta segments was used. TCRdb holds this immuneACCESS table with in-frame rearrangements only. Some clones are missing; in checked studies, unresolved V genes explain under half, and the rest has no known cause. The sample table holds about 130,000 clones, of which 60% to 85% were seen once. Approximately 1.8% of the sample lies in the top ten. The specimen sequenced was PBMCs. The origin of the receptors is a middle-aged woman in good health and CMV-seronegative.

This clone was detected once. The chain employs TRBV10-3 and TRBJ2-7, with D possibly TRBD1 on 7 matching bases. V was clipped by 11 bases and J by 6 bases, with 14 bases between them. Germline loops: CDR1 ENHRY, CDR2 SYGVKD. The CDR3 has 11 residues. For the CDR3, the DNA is TGTGCCGCGGGACAGTCCATCGAGCAGTACTTC. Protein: CAAGQSIEQYF.

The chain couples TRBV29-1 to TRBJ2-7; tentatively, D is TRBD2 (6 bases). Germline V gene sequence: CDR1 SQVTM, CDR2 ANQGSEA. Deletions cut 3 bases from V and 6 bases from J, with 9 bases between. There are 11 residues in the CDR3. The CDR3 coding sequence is TGCAGCGTTGACCGGGGGTCCGAGCAGTACTTC. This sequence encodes CSVDRGSEQYF.

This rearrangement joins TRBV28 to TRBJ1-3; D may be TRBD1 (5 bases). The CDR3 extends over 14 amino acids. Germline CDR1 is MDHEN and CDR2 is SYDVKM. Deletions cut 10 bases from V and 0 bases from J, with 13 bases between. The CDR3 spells CATRQGASGNTIYF. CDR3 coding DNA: TGTGCCACCCGGCAGGGCGCCTCTGGAAACACCATATATTTT.

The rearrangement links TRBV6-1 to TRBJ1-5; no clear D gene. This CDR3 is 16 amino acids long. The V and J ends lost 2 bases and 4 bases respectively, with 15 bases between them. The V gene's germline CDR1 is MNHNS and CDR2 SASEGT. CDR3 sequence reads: CASSEFVFSGNQPQHF. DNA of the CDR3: TGTGCCAGCAGTGAATTCGTATTTTCGGGGAATCAGCCCCAGCATTTT.